One and the same sample provided the 16 T cell receptor beta chains below, sequenced in a study of cytomegalovirus exposure and HLA in healthy donors. The PCR ran on 60 Vbeta and 13 Jbeta primers. Sequencing used immunoSEQ multiplex PCR; TCRdb keeps in-frame clones, though not all of them. Here the sample spans about 150,000 clones, roughly four fifths being singletons. Sequenced sample: PBMCs. Receptors were obtained from a male donor in good health and CMV-seronegative.

The rearrangement joins TRBV6-6 to TRBJ1-2; D possibly corresponds to TRBD1 (5 bases). This CDR3 has 15 residues. Germline V gene lookup returns CDR1 MNHNY and CDR2 SVGAGI (reference sequence). V lost 6 bases and J 4 bases, leaving 18 bases between the germline ends. CDR3 sequence (DNA): TGTGCCAGCAGCCCCGCGGCTTGGGGGGTCTATGGCTACACCTTC. Translated: CASSPAAWGVYGYTF.

The chain couples TRBV29-1 to TRBJ2-2; D may be TRBD2 (5 bases). Per the germline V gene, CDR1 is SQVTM and CDR2 is ANQGSEA. The CDR3 loop spans 12 amino acids. V lost 3 bases and J 5 bases, leaving 7 bases between the germline ends. The chain's CDR3 is CSVDRRTGELFF. The CDR3 DNA is TGCAGCGTTGATCGGAGGACCGGGGAGCTGTTTTTT.

The chain combines TRBV13 with TRBJ2-7; 13 nucleotides agree with TRBD2. The CDR3 sequence is 15 residues long. The V gene end was trimmed by 5 bases and the J gene end by 3 bases; junction bases not matched to a gene: 4. Germline V gene data show CDR1 as PRHDT and CDR2 as FYEKMQ (reference sequence). Here the CDR3 reads CASSEGLAGNYEQYF. Written as DNA, the CDR3 is TGTGCCAGCAGCGAGGGACTAGCGGGAAACTACGAGCAGTACTTC.

This chain connects TRBV6-5 to TRBJ1-2, with D possibly TRBD1 on 5 matching bases. Between the trimmed V and J ends, which lost 0 bases and 6 bases, there was a span of 11 bases. There are 14 residues in the CDR3. Germline V gives CDR1 MNHEY, CDR2 SVGAGI. The CDR3 nucleotides are TGTGCCAGCAGTTACTCGAGAAGGGGCGATGGCTACACCTTC. Encoded protein: CASSYSRRGDGYTF.

The chain couples TRBV15 to TRBJ1-3; 10 nucleotides agree with TRBD1. CDR1 LNHNV and CDR2 YYDKDF come from the germline V gene (reference sequence). J was trimmed by 8 bases and V by 5 bases; bases with no gene match: 9. The CDR3 has 15 amino acids. The DNA of the CDR3 is TGTGCCACCAGCGTCGACAGGGGGCGGCGGGACACCATATATTTT. Translation: CATSVDRGRRDTIYF.

This chain links TRBV6-6 with TRBJ1-5; D not certain. The germline V gene has CDR1 MNHNY and CDR2 SVGAGI (reference sequence). Trimming cost V 0 bases and J 0 bases, with 6 bases left between them. The CDR3 contains 15 residues. CDR3 sequence reads: CASSYSGGSNQPQHF. Here the CDR3 DNA reads TGTGCCAGCAGTTACTCGGGAGGTAGCAATCAGCCCCAGCATTTT.

This chain links TRBV5-1 with TRBJ2-2; D gene unclear. Germline lookup yields CDR1 SGHRS and CDR2 YFSETQ. CDR3 size: 15 residues. The V end was cut by 0 bases, the J end by 3 bases, with 9 bases between. CDR3 region: CASSLGAPDTGELFF. In DNA, the CDR3 is TGCGCCAGCAGCTTGGGGGCGCCGGACACCGGGGAGCTGTTTTTT.

The V call is TRBV7-6, the J call TRBJ2-5; D is perhaps TRBD1 (7 bases). V was trimmed by 1 base and J by 1 base, leaving 19 bases between them. Germline assignment: CDR1 SGHVS and CDR2 FNYEAQ. The CDR3 extends over 18 amino acids. Here the CDR3 reads CASSLEDQGGATQETQYF. The CDR3 nucleotides are TGTGCCAGCAGCTTAGAGGACCAGGGGGGCGCAACCCAAGAGACCCAGTACTTC.

The chain combines TRBV6-5 with TRBJ1-2; D remains ambiguous. The CDR3 has 16 residues. Trimming cost V 4 bases and J 1 base, with 16 bases left between them. Germline CDR1 is MNHEY and CDR2 is SVGAGI. This CDR3 reads CASSSQVVENNYGYTF. In DNA, the CDR3 is TGTGCCAGCAGTTCCCAGGTTGTTGAGAATAACTATGGCTACACCTTC.

The V and J genes are TRBV9 and TRBJ1-5, with D possibly being TRBD1 (6 bases). This CDR3 spans 18 amino acids. Per the germline V gene, CDR1 is SGDLS and CDR2 is YYNGEE. V dropped 3 bases and J dropped 2 bases, with 21 bases sitting between them. CDR3 DNA sequence: TGTGCCAGCAGCGAGGGAGGGGGGCCCGGGGATGGCAATCAGCCCCAGCATTTT. It encodes CASSEGGGPGDGNQPQHF.

The V call is TRBV4-1, the J call TRBJ1-2, with TRBD1 identical over 8 bases. The J segment lost 4 bases and the V segment lost 2 bases, leaving 12 bases of the junction unmatched. Germline V gives CDR1 MGHRA, CDR2 YSYEKL. The CDR3 has 17 amino acids. CDR3 loop: CASSQLHGQGRIYGYTF. For the CDR3, the DNA is TGCGCCAGCAGCCAACTCCACGGACAGGGTAGGATCTATGGCTACACCTTC.

This sequence joins TRBV18 and TRBJ2-5; possible D gene TRBD2, 5 bases. The assigned J gene may be wrong: the sequence end matches TRBJ2-7 better. The CDR3 loop spans 13 amino acids. Germline V lookup: CDR1 KGHSH, CDR2 LQKENI. In DNA, the CDR3 is TGTGCCAGCTCAAGTCAGGAGGACTACGAGCAGTACTTC. Translating gives CASSSQEDYEQYF.

This chain uses TRBV6-4 with TRBJ1-3, with D tentatively TRBD1 (6 bases). Trimming shortened V by 6 bases and J by 4 bases, and 16 bases separated the two germline ends. Germline CDR1 reads MRHNA; CDR2 reads SNTAGT. This CDR3 is built from 15 residues. The CDR3: CASSSAGAGGNTIYF. Written as DNA, the CDR3 is TGTGCCAGCAGCTCCGCAGGGGCCGGAGGAAACACCATATATTTT.

This clone was recorded a few times. This chain connects TRBV6-4 to TRBJ2-1, with 14 bases aligning to TRBD2. Germline values: CDR1 MRHNA, CDR2 SNTAGT. V dropped 4 bases and J dropped 7; count of bases not matched to a gene: 0. This CDR3 is built from 14 residues. The CDR3 region is CASSGLAGGNEQFF. The CDR3 DNA follows: TGTGCCAGCAGTGGACTAGCGGGGGGGAATGAGCAGTTCTTC.

The CDR3 reads CASSGFLDADSYEQYF. The CDR3 bases are TGTGCCAGCAGCGGCTTCCTAGACGCGGATTCCTACGAGCAGTACTTC. The chain employs TRBV27 and TRBJ2-7; D call uncertain. Germline V gene sequence: CDR1 MNHEY, CDR2 SMNVEV (reference sequence). The length of the CDR3 is 16 residues. Trimming stripped 6 bases from V and 1 base from J, with 19 bases between.

The CDR3, as DNA: TGTGCCAGCAGTGACCTGACAGGTTCCTACGAGCAGTACTTC. Translating gives CASSDLTGSYEQYF. V is TRBV6-1 and J is TRBJ2-7; D is perhaps TRBD1 (6 bases). The germline V and J ends were trimmed by 3 bases and 1 base, with 10 bases remaining between them. Germline CDR1 and CDR2: MNHNS and SASEGT. The CDR3 covers 14 residues.